This T cell receptor (beta chain) appears in the sequencing data of a study of shared clonotypes between healthy human individuals. Study background: The plates for each donor numbered three CD4 naive, three CD4 memory, two CD8 naive and one CD8 memory.

The assay was immunoSEQ multiplex PCR, and TCRdb's table has in-frame clones only and misses some. The sample consists of about 670,000 clones, around 72% of them appearing once. In regard to this clone: Its antigen is not identified.

General study points: Collection of samples was limited to blood; tissue repertoires likely differ.

V was trimmed by 1 base and J by 6 bases, leaving 9 bases between them. Germline CDR1 and CDR2: LGHNA and YNFKEQ. This CDR3 contains 14 residues. This chain uses TRBV4-2 with TRBJ1-4; TRBD1 is a possible D gene (6 bases). Sequencing was done on a sample of memory CD4+ T cells sorted from blood. Indicated subset: CD45RA-negative fraction. The clonotype originates from a woman between 25 and 40 years old in good health. The CDR3 region is CASSQAGQDEKLFF. The CDR3 DNA reads TGTGCCAGCAGCCAAGCGGGACAAGATGAAAAACTGTTTTTT.